This is a list of T cell receptor beta chains from one sample in a study of blood T cells in healthy people across ages. TCRdb reanalysed the 5' RACE reads using MiXCR and keeps one entry per CDR3 protein. The sample consists of 500,000 to 600,000 distinct CDR3 sequences, 25% to 30% of them appearing once. Sequenced: blood. All receptors come from a woman aged 70-85 years in good health. CDR3s include the opening cysteine and the closing phenylalanine or tryptophan. D genes are given only for firm matches. Expanded clones get a size class; other rows say once, few or many, or leave the size out.

-,TRBJ2-5,TRBD2,TRBV6-1,TGTGCCAGCAGCTTCACCGGGACTAGCTTCACGGAGACCCAGTACTTC,CASSFTGTSFTETQYF
few,TRBJ2-3,-,TRBV24-1,TGTGCCACCAGTGAGAAGACAGGTGTGGATACGCAGTATTTT,CATSEKTGVDTQYF
few,TRBJ2-1,-,TRBV5-1,TGCGCCAGCAGCGGCGGGTTTGCGAGCAATGAGCAGTTCTTC,CASSGGFASNEQFF
few,TRBJ2-1,-,TRBV14,TGTGCCAGCAGCCAAGTGGGGAGCACAGAGCAGTTCTTC,CASSQVGSTEQFF
-,TRBJ1-5,-,TRBV25-1,TGTGCCAGCAGTGGTAACGGGGGCAATCAGCCCCAGCATTTT,CASSGNGGNQPQHF
-,TRBJ2-7,TRBD1,TRBV7-2,TGTGCCAGCAGCCACTCTACAGGGGGCTACGAGCAGTACTTC,CASSHSTGGYEQYF
-,TRBJ2-5,TRBD2,TRBV5-1,TGCGCCAGCTTCTGGTTAGCGGGGGAAGGTTCGGAGACCCGGTACTTC,CASFWLAGEGSETRYF
few,TRBJ2-3,-,TRBV6-5,TGTGCCAGCAGTTATTCGGGGGCAACACAGGATACGCAGTATTTT,CASSYSGATQDTQYF
-,TRBJ1-2,-,TRBV9,TGTGCCAGCAGCCTGGACTCCCAAAACTATGGCTACACCTTC,CASSLDSQNYGYTF
-,TRBJ2-7,TRBD2,TRBV7-2,TGTGCCAGCAGGTCCGGGACTAGCGGCTCCTACGAGCAGTACTTC,CASRSGTSGSYEQYF
-,TRBJ1-2,TRBD1,TRBV4-2,TGTGCCAGCAGCCAAGAACAAGGGGGCTATGGCTGCACCTTC,CASSQEQGGYGCTF
-,TRBJ1-4,TRBD1,TRBV20-1,TGCAGTGCCCCGAGGACAGGGGAGGAAAAACTGTTTTTT,CSAPRTGEEKLFF
few,TRBJ1-2,TRBD1,TRBV7-9,TGTGCCAGCAGCTCCGCCCGAGGGGGCGTTGGTCCGGGGGATGGCTACACCTTC,CASSSARGGVGPGDGYTF
few,TRBJ2-1,-,TRBV20-1,TGCAGTGCTCCGTCGGGGGCCACCTACAATGAGCAGTTCTTC,CSAPSGATYNEQFF
-,TRBJ1-1,-,TRBV29-1,TGCAGCGTTCTAAGGGGCTCCTTCGGGACTGAAGCTTTCTTT,CSVLRGSFGTEAFF
few,TRBJ1-2,-,TRBV7-2,TGTGCCAGCAGCCTAGGGGGGGGTGCGAGAGAATATGGCTACACCTTC,CASSLGGGAREYGYTF
-,TRBJ1-3,-,TRBV4-2,TGTGCCAGCAGCCAAGATATGGGAGGTGGTGGAAACACCATATATTTT,CASSQDMGGGGNTIYF
-,TRBJ1-2,-,TRBV19,TGTGCCAGCCGGATCGGACAGAATGGCTACACCTTC,CASRIGQNGYTF
few,TRBJ1-4,TRBD1,TRBV6-5,TGTGCCAGCAGTCTCGGGGGGACAGGAGGTGAAAAACTGTTTTTT,CASSLGGTGGEKLFF
few,TRBJ1-5,TRBD1,TRBV6-2/TRBV6-3,TGTGCCAGCAAACCCGGGACAGGGGCTAACCAGCCCCAGCATTTT,CASKPGTGANQPQHF
-,TRBJ1-4,-,TRBV7-6,TGTGCCAGCAGCTTAGGGGGCAGCCACGAAAAACTGTTTTTT,CASSLGGSHEKLFF
few,TRBJ2-1,TRBD1,TRBV28,TGTGCCAGCAGGGGGACAGGGGGGGTAAGGCAGTTCTTC,CASRGTGGVRQFF
-,TRBJ2-5,-,TRBV29-1,TGCAGCGTACAGAGAACAGAGGTTAAAGAGACCCAGTACTTC,CSVQRTEVKETQYF
few,TRBJ2-6,-,TRBV7-9,TGTGCCAGCAGCTTAGACCGATCCTCTGGGGCCAACGTCCTGACTTTC,CASSLDRSSGANVLTF
-,TRBJ2-7,-,TRBV7-2,TGTGCCAGCAGCCGTTTGAGCCCGGGGTCGAGCGAGCAGTACTTC,CASSRLSPGSSEQYF
many,TRBJ1-1,TRBD1,TRBV3-1,TGTGCCAGCAGCCTCCGGGACAGGGCTTCCACTGAAGCTTTCTTT,CASSLRDRASTEAFF
many,TRBJ2-3,-,TRBV10-3,TGTGCCATCAGCGGATTCGTTGGATCAGATACGCAGTATTTT,CAISGFVGSDTQYF
few,TRBJ2-7,TRBD2,TRBV7-2,TGTGCCAGCCGCCTACGGTGGACTAGCGGGGAGCAGCACTTC,CASRLRWTSGEQHF
-,TRBJ1-2,-,TRBV18,TGTGCCAGCTCACCGTCCCTCAGTACCAACTATGGCTACACCTTC,CASSPSLSTNYGYTF
-,TRBJ2-1,TRBD2,TRBV7-3,TGTGCCAGCAGCCCTGGGACGCGGGGTAGCGGGGGTAATGAGCAGTTCTTC,CASSPGTRGSGGNEQFF
-,TRBJ1-1,-,TRBV7-2,TGTGCCAGCAGCTTAGTTCGTGTGGGTTTGAACACTGAAGCTTTCTTT,CASSLVRVGLNTEAFF
-,TRBJ2-7,TRBD2,TRBV18,TGTGCCACGGCGGGGGGATCCGAAAGGGAGCAGTACTTC,CATAGGSEREQYF
few,TRBJ1-6,-,TRBV18,TGTGCCAGCTCACCAGTCCCGAGCTCCTATAATTCACCCCTCCACTTT,CASSPVPSSYNSPLHF
-,TRBJ2-7,-,TRBV7-6,TGTGCCAGCAGCCCGGACACCTTTCCCTACGAGCAGTACTTC,CASSPDTFPYEQYF
few,TRBJ1-1,TRBD1,TRBV12-3/TRBV12-4,TGTGCCAGCAGACCTAGGACAGGGTTTGGTAGCACTGAAGCTTTCTTT,CASRPRTGFGSTEAFF